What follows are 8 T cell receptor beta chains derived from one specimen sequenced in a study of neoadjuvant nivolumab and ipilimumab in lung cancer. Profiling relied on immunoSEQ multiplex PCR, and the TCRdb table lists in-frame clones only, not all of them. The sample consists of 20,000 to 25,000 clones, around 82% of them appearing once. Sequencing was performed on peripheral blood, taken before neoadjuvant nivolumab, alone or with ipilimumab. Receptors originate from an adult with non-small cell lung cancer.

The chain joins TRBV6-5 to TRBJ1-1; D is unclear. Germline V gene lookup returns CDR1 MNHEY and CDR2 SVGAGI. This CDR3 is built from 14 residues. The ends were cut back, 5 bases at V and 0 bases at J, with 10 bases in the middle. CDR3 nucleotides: TGTGCCAGCAGTAGGCGACGGGTGAACACTGAAGCTTTCTTT. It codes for CASSRRRVNTEAFF.

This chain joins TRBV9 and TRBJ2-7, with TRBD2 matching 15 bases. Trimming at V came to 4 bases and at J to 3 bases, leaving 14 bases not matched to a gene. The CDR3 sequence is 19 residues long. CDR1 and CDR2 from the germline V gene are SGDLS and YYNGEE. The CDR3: CASSPQLPVGLAGGYEQYF. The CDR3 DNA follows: TGTGCCAGCAGCCCCCAACTCCCCGTGGGACTAGCGGGAGGCTACGAGCAGTACTTC.

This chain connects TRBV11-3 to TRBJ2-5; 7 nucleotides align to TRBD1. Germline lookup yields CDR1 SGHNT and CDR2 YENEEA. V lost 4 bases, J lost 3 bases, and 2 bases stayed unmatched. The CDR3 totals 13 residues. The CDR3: CASSSGQEETQYF. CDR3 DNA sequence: TGTGCCAGCAGCTCCGGACAGGAAGAGACCCAGTACTTC.

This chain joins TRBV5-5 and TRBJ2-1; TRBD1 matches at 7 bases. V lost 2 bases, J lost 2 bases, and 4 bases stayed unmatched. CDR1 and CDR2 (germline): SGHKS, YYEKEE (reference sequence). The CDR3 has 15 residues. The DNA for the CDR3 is TGTGCCAGCAGCTTTAGGGACAGCGCCTACAATGAGCAGTTCTTC. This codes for CASSFRDSAYNEQFF.

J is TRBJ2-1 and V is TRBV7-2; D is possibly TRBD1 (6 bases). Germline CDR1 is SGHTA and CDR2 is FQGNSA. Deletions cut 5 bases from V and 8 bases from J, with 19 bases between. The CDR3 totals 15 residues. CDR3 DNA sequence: TGTGCCAGCAGCCCAGGGGACCCCTGGGGCGATGAGCAGTTCTTC. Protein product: CASSPGDPWGDEQFF.

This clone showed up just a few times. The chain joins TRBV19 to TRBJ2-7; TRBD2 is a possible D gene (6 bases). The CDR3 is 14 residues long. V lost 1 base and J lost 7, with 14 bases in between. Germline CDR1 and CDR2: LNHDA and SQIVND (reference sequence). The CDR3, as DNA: TGTGCCAGTAGTATAGGGAGAATGGCGGGGGAGCAGTACTTC. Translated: CASSIGRMAGEQYF.

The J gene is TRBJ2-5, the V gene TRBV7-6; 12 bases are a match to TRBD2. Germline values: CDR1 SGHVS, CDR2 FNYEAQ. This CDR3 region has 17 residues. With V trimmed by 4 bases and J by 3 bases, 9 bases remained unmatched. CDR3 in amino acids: CASSSWTSGTLKETQYF. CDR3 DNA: TGTGCCAGCAGCTCCTGGACTAGCGGGACCTTGAAAGAGACCCAGTACTTC. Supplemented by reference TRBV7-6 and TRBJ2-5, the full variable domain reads GAGVSQSPRYKVTKRGQDVALRCDPISGHVSLYWYRQALGQGPEFLTYFNYEAQQDKSGLPNDRFSAERPEGSISTLTIQRTEQRDSAMYRCASSSWTSGTLKETQYFGPGTRLLVL.

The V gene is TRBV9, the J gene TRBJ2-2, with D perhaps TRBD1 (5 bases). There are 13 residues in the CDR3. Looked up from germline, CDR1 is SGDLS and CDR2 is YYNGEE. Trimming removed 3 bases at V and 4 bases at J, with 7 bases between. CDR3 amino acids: CASSAGFTGELFF. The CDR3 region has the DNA TGTGCCAGCAGCGCAGGGTTCACCGGGGAGCTGTTTTTT.